The 13 T cell receptor beta chains below all came from one sample that was sequenced in a study of spatial heterogeneity in lung cancer. Study results and caveats: Higher tumor mutation counts went along with higher counts of expanded intratumoral alpha and beta TCRs.

Which antigens these TCRs recognize remains unknown. Indicated time point: sample taken at primary tumor resection. A single record per CDR3 protein comes from TCRdb applying MiXCR to the 5' RACE reads. The table includes 12,000 or so distinct CDR3 sequences, 14% to 15% detected once. Source: lung tumor tissue, taken at surgery. The source is a male donor with early-stage non-small cell lung cancer.

In this sample, this clonotype turned up many times. This chain connects TRBV7-8 to TRBJ2-3; maybe TRBD1 (6 bases). The length of the CDR3 is 16 residues. Germline values: CDR1 SGHVS, CDR2 FQNEAQ. V lost 1 base to trimming and J lost 3 bases, with 14 bases between them. The CDR3 coding sequence is TGTGCCAGCAGCTTAGTGGTTAGGGGGTGGACAGATACGCAGTATTTT. It specifies CASSLVVRGWTDTQYF.

This clonotype was seen only a few times. This chain links TRBV20-1 with TRBJ2-7; no clear D. With 2 bases removed from V and 2 bases from J, the gap between germline ends came to 10 bases. CDR3 size: 13 residues. Per the germline V gene, CDR1 is DFQATT and CDR2 is SNEGSKA (reference sequence). The CDR3 region is CSARSRNTYEQYF. CDR3 nucleotide sequence: TGCAGTGCTAGATCCAGGAATACCTACGAGCAGTACTTC.

This clonotype rates as medium-sized. V gene TRBV27 combines with J gene TRBJ2-7; D gene unclear. The CDR3 totals 11 residues. Trimming shortened V by 5 bases and J by 6 bases, and 8 bases separated the two germline ends. Germline V lookup: CDR1 MNHEY, CDR2 SMNVEV (reference sequence). CDR3 protein: CASSPPPEQYF. The CDR3 DNA reads as TGTGCCAGCAGTCCGCCCCCCGAGCAGTACTTC.

This clonotype was counted many times. The CDR3 sequence is CSASGGPNEQFF. CDR3 in DNA: TGCAGTGCTAGCGGGGGCCCCAATGAGCAGTTCTTC. The V gene is TRBV20-1, the J gene TRBJ2-1; the D call may be TRBD1 or TRBD2 (6 bases each). V was trimmed by 3 bases and J by 6 bases, leaving 9 bases between them. Germline loops: CDR1 DFQATT, CDR2 SNEGSKA (reference sequence). CDR3 size: 12 residues.

This rearrangement joins TRBV12-3 or TRBV12-4 to TRBJ2-4; TRBD1 aligns across 10 bases. J lost 3 bases, V lost 5 bases, and 13 bases had no gene match. The CDR3 totals 18 residues. The CDR3 is CASSHRTGGNLLKNIQYF. The CDR3 coding sequence is TGTGCCAGCAGTCACCGGACAGGGGGGAACCTTCTCAAAAACATTCAGTACTTC.

This clonotype occurred a few times. In DNA, the CDR3 is TGCAGTGCCCCATACACCGGGACCTACGAGCAGTACTTC. This gives the protein CSAPYTGTYEQYF. The chain joins TRBV20-1 to TRBJ2-7; weak D call: TRBD2 (5 bases). The CDR3 length is 13 residues. Trimming stripped 6 bases from V and 2 bases from J, with 14 bases between. Per germline, CDR1 DFQATT and CDR2 SNEGSKA (reference sequence).

This clonotype was picked up many times. The chain is built from TRBV6-6 and TRBJ2-7, with D possibly being TRBD1 or TRBD2 (5 bases each). Looked up from germline, CDR1 is MNHNY and CDR2 is SVGAGI (reference sequence). V was trimmed by 6 bases and J by 5 bases, leaving 11 bases between them. The CDR3 sequence is 12 residues long. CDR3 in amino acids: CASRPGGNEQYF. CDR3 sequence (DNA): TGTGCCAGCAGACCTGGGGGAAACGAGCAGTACTTC.

This clonotype was recorded at least ten times. V usage is TRBV6-5 and J usage is TRBJ2-2, with 9 bases identical to TRBD1. CDR1 and CDR2 from the germline V gene are MNHEY and SVGAGI. This CDR3 has 15 residues. After removal of 6 bases from V and 2 bases from J, the junction contained 4 bases not matched to a gene. In nucleotides, the CDR3 is TGTGCCAGCAGAGGGGACAGGGAAAACACCGGGGAGCTGTTTTTT. This codes for CASRGDRENTGELFF.

The V gene is TRBV7-2, the J gene TRBJ2-7, with D unresolved. The V end lost 5 bases, the J end lost 0 bases, and 5 bases lay between the germline ends. The CDR3 is 12 residues long. Germline V gives CDR1 SGHTA, CDR2 FQGNSA. The chain's CDR3 is CASSGNSYEQYF. The CDR3 DNA reads as TGTGCCAGCAGCGGGAACTCCTACGAGCAGTACTTC.

This clonotype was picked up many times. The gene calls are TRBV7-2 and TRBJ1-1; possible D gene TRBD1, 6 bases. The germline CDR1 and CDR2 sequences are SGHTA and FQGNSA. The CDR3 length is 12 residues. Trimming left V 7 bases short and J 5 bases short, with 11 bases between. CDR3 sequence: CASTHRETEAFF. CDR3 nucleotides: TGTGCCAGCACCCACAGGGAAACTGAAGCTTTCTTT.

This clonotype was detected only a few times. The rearrangement uses TRBV28 and TRBJ2-3, with 10 nucleotides matching TRBD2. The CDR3 spans 15 residues. Germline CDR1 is MDHEN and CDR2 is SYDVKM. The junction had 3 bases not matched to a gene; V was cut back by 6 bases and J by 0 bases. The CDR3 loop is CASRLLAGSTDTQYF. The CDR3 nucleotides read TGTGCCAGCAGGCTACTAGCGGGGAGCACAGATACGCAGTATTTT. Full variable domain (missing parts from reference TRBV28 and TRBJ2-3): DVKVTQSSRYLVKRTGEKVFLECVQDMDHENMFWYRQDPGLGLRLIYFSYDVKMKEKGDIPEGYSVSREKKERFSLILESASTNQTSMYLCASRLLAGSTDTQYFGPGTRLTVL.

This clonotype was seen a single time. It may be a read error: a sequence one base away is much more abundant. V usage is TRBV7-2 and J usage is TRBJ2-1, with D unresolved. V dropped 5 bases and J dropped 4 bases, with 18 bases sitting between them. Germline assignment: CDR1 SGHTA and CDR2 FQGNSA. CDR3 length: 16 amino acids. The CDR3 DNA follows: TGTGCCAGCAGCATCCGTCTAGTGGGTGATTACAATGAGCAGTTCTTC. Protein product: CASSIRLVGDYNEQFF.

This clonotype was detected only a few times. CDR3 coding DNA: TGTGCCACCAGCAGAGTTGGCAGCAATCAGCCCCAGCATTTT. This translates into CATSRVGSNQPQHF. The chain couples TRBV15 to TRBJ1-5; D is undetermined. Germline-derived CDR1 and CDR2 are LNHNV and YYDKDF (reference sequence). Trimming cost V 1 base and J 1 base, with 5 bases left between them. The CDR3 has 14 residues.